This T cell receptor (beta chain) was sequenced during a study of T cells in Graves' hyperthyroidism and ophthalmopathy. Study-level results: In simple terms, a model built on 13 V-J features told ophthalmopathy apart from stable hyperthyroidism.

Trimming stripped 7 bases from V and 1 base from J, with 16 bases between. CDR1 and CDR2 from the germline V gene are SEHNR and FQNEAQ (reference sequence). This CDR3 is 15 amino acids long. It was considered stable Graves' hyperthyroidism when ophthalmopathy did not progress within 18 months. There were TCR beta CDR3 regions amplified from RNA transcripts. Using the HTBI primer set, a first-round RT-PCR was run on the TCR CDR3. TCRdb redid the calling of the multiplex PCR reads with MiXCR, one entry per CDR3 protein. The repertoire holds about 560,000 distinct CDR3 sequences, around 15% seen once, with roughly 18% in the top ten. On this clonotype: Its antigen is not known.

The chain has TRBV7-9 and TRBJ2-5; D gene unclear. The sequenced material came from blood. The receptor comes from a woman under 30 with Graves' hyperthyroidism. CDR3 nucleotides: TGTGCCAGCACCCCTGTAGAGCAGACCCAAGAGACCCAGTACTTC. Translating gives CASTPVEQTQETQYF.